This T cell receptor beta chain was identified in a study of T cells in localized non-small cell lung cancer. The table came from immunoSEQ multiplex PCR; TCRdb's copy has only in-frame clones and leaves some out. In the table there are several thousand clones, about nine tenths of which are singletons. Trimming cost V 3 bases and J 6 bases, with 15 bases left between them. The length of the CDR3 is 15 residues. CDR1 is SGHNT and CDR2 is YYREEE in the germline V gene (reference sequence). General study findings and limits: Adjacent lung held a median around 60 of the top 100 tumor clones. In the blood, greater T cell density corresponded to longer overall survival. The highest T cell clonality was in uninvolved adjacent lung, above tumor. Sequencing covered just one tumor region, so heterogeneity cannot be ruled out.

About this clone: Its antigen remains unknown.

The J gene is TRBJ1-4, the V gene TRBV5-4, with D maybe TRBD1 (5 bases). The TCR originated in a female donor older than 55 with stage II squamous cell lung carcinoma. This sample comprised peripheral blood, obtained before any cancer treatment. The CDR3 is CASSSRGRVDEKLFF. The CDR3 nucleotides read TGTGCCAGCAGCTCACGGGGGAGGGTGGATGAAAAACTGTTTTTT.